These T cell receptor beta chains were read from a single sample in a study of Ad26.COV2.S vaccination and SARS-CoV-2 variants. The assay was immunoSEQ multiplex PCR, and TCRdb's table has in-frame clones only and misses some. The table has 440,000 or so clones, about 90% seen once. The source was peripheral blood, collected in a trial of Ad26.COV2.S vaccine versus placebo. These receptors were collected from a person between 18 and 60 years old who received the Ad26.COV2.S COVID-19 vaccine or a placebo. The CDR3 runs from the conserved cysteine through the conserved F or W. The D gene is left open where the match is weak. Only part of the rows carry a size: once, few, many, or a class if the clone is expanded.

CASSLGGNYGYTF	TGTGCCAGCAGTTTGGGGGGGAACTATGGCTACACCTTC	TRBV27	-	-	TRBJ1-2
CASSFGLAGAADTQYF	TGCGCCAGCAGTTTTGGACTAGCGGGCGCCGCCGATACGCAGTATTTT	TRBV5-1	TRBD2	-	TRBJ2-3
CASSPPGFWNGYTF	TGTGCCAGCAGTCCACCAGGGTTCTGGAATGGCTACACCTTC	TRBV7-8	-	-	TRBJ1-2
CASSLGGQGLGEKLFF	TGTGCCAGCAGCTTAGGGGGACAGGGATTAGGTGAAAAACTGTTTTTT	TRBV7-2	TRBD1	-	TRBJ1-4
CASRAGGQIYEQYF	TGTGCCAGCAGGGCGGGAGGGCAAATCTACGAGCAGTACTTC	TRBV7-9	TRBD2	-	TRBJ2-7
CASRGSRDSTDTQYF	TGTGCCAGCAGGGGTTCGCGGGATAGCACAGATACGCAGTATTTT	TRBV7-9	-	-	TRBJ2-3
CATSVSLGTGTTGELFF	TGTGCCACCAGTGTCTCTTTGGGGACAGGGACCACCGGGGAGCTGTTTTTT	TRBV24-1	TRBD1	-	TRBJ2-2
CASSLVGNTGELFF	TGCGCCAGCAGCTTGGTGGGGAACACCGGGGAGCTGTTTTTT	TRBV5-1	-	-	TRBJ2-2
CATSDPDRNGELFF	TGTGCCACCAGTGATCCGGACCGTAACGGGGAGCTGTTTTTT	TRBV24-1	-	-	TRBJ2-2
CASSLGGGSYNEQFF	TGTGCCAGCAGCTTGGGGGGAGGGTCCTACAATGAGCAGTTCTTC	TRBV5-4	TRBD2	-	TRBJ2-1
CASSLIRTELFGYTF	TGTGCCAGCAGTTTAATTCGGACAGAGCTGTTTGGCTACACCTTC	TRBV28	-	once	TRBJ1-2
CASSPRLAGRTDTQYF	TGTGCCAGCAGCCCCCGACTAGCGGGGCGCACAGATACGCAGTATTTT	TRBV9	TRBD2	-	TRBJ2-3
CASSYSRAGGEQFF	TGTGCCAGCAGTTACTCCCGGGCGGGTGGTGAGCAGTTCTTC	TRBV6-5	-	-	TRBJ2-1
CASSPVEGIIGYTF	TGTGCCAGCAGCCCTGTCGAGGGGATCATAGGCTACACCTTC	TRBV11-2	-	-	TRBJ1-2
CASSTRGDSGNTIYF	TGTGCCAGCAGCACGAGGGGGGACTCTGGAAACACCATATATTTT	TRBV9	-	-	TRBJ1-3
CASSAGLAGGSGANVLTF	TGTGCCAGCAGCGCGGGACTAGCGGGAGGGTCTGGGGCCAACGTCCTGACTTTC	TRBV9	TRBD2	-	TRBJ2-6
CASSYRTGRLDQPQHF	TGTGCCAGCAGTTACCGGACAGGGCGGCTGGATCAGCCCCAGCATTTT	TRBV6-6	TRBD1	-	TRBJ1-5
CASRVGGSYNSPLHF	TGTGCCAGCCGGGTTGGAGGGTCCTATAATTCACCCCTCCACTTT	TRBV6-5	-	-	TRBJ1-6
CASSHGTTGQPQHF	TGTGCCAGCAGCCATGGGACAACAGGGCAGCCCCAGCATTTT	TRBV7-2	-	few	TRBJ1-5
CASSQEASSYNEQFF	TGTGCCAGCAGTCAGGAGGCATCCTCCTACAATGAGCAGTTCTTC	TRBV6-5	-	-	TRBJ2-1
CASSLNSGLVTGELFF	TGTGCCAGCAGCTTAAACTCAGGGTTGGTGACCGGGGAGCTGTTTTTT	TRBV7-2	-	-	TRBJ2-2
CASSPGLGSGTLTF	TGTGCCAGCAGCCCTGGTCTTGGGTCCGGGACTTTGACCTTC	TRBV27	-	-	TRBJ2-7
CASGETAEKLFF	TGTGCCAGTGGGGAAACTGCGGAAAAACTGTTTTTT	TRBV9	-	-	TRBJ1-4
CASSVGTSGSQETQYF	TGTGCCAGCAGCGTCGGGACTAGCGGCTCCCAAGAGACCCAGTACTTC	TRBV9	TRBD2	-	TRBJ2-5
CASSIFRASGSYEQYF	TGTGCCAGCAGTATTTTTCGGGCTAGCGGGAGCTACGAGCAGTACTTC	TRBV28	TRBD2	few	TRBJ2-7
CATSARTVSTNEKLFF	TGTGCCACCAGTGCCCGGACGGTTTCAACTAATGAAAAACTGTTTTTT	TRBV24-1	-	-	TRBJ1-4
CASSVGGSRSTDTQYF	TGTGCCAGCAGCGTAGGGGGTAGCCGGTCCACAGATACGCAGTATTTT	TRBV9	-	-	TRBJ2-3
CSVKRTGRSYEQYF	TGCAGCGTAAAGCGGACAGGGAGATCCTACGAGCAGTACTTC	TRBV29-1	TRBD1	few	TRBJ2-7
CAGGPAGANYGYTF	TGTGCCGGGGGGCCGGCAGGAGCAAACTATGGCTACACCTTC	TRBV28	-	-	TRBJ1-2
CASGGTSGSSYEQYF	TGTGCCAGCGGCGGGACTAGCGGGAGCTCCTACGAGCAGTACTTC	TRBV3-1/TRBV3-2	TRBD2	-	TRBJ2-7
CASSPRSGTLYGYTF	TGTGCCAGCAGTCCCCGTTCCGGGACACTCTATGGCTACACCTTC	TRBV27	-	-	TRBJ1-2
CASSFTSGAGENIQYF	TGCGCCAGCAGCTTCACTAGCGGAGCGGGGGAAAACATTCAGTACTTC	TRBV5-1	TRBD2	-	TRBJ2-4
CASSKEPRSTDTQYF	TGTGCCAGCAGCAAAGAGCCAAGGAGCACAGATACGCAGTATTTT	TRBV21-1	-	-	TRBJ2-3
CASSRMLTGTANSPLHF	TGTGCCAGCAGCCGAATGTTAACCGGGACGGCAAATTCACCCCTCCACTTT	TRBV6-2/TRBV6-3	-	-	TRBJ1-6
CDGLPSSYEQYF	TGTGATGGTCTTCCGAGCTCCTACGAGCAGTACTTC	TRBV19	-	-	TRBJ2-7
CASSLSLTGQETQYF	TGTGCCAGCAGCTTAAGTTTAACAGGTCAAGAGACCCAGTACTTC	TRBV7-3	-	once	TRBJ2-5
CASSDGAWQPQHF	TGTGCCAGCAGTGATGGGGCATGGCAGCCCCAGCATTTT	TRBV6-2/TRBV6-3	-	few	TRBJ1-5
CASSLGTGGRNQPQHF	TGTGCCAGCAGCTTAGGGACAGGGGGCCGAAATCAGCCCCAGCATTTT	TRBV7-2	TRBD1	-	TRBJ1-5
CASSTRGQGASEQFF	TGCGCCAGCAGCACCCGGGGGCAGGGGGCTAGCGAGCAGTTCTTC	TRBV4-3	TRBD1	-	TRBJ2-1
CASSPALSTTGTDTQYF	TGTGCCAGCTCACCCGCGCTATCGACTACCGGCACAGATACGCAGTATTTT	TRBV18	-	-	TRBJ2-3
CASSSRDIAYEQYF	TGTGCCAGCAGTTCCCGGGACATAGCCTACGAGCAGTACTTC	TRBV28	-	-	TRBJ2-7
CASSLVIGRGVSPGANVLTF	TGTGCCAGCAGCTTAGTAATAGGCAGGGGGGTAAGTCCTGGGGCCAACGTCCTGACTTTC	TRBV13	-	-	TRBJ2-6